This T cell receptor (beta chain) is drawn from a study of shared clonotypes between healthy human individuals. Study at large: Used for every donor were three CD4 naive, three CD4 memory, two CD8 naive and one CD8 memory plate.

The CDR3 totals 14 residues. V was shortened by 8 bases and J by 2 bases, with 14 bases between the two germline ends. Per germline, CDR1 MRHNA and CDR2 SNTAGT. Whole-study findings and limits: Sharing across four donors was seen in about 5% of naive CD4 clonotypes.

In the case of this clone: What it recognizes is unknown.

Over several immunoSEQ plates, each subset's genomic DNA was distributed in even portions. Repertoires were generated with immunoSEQ multiplex PCR, while TCRdb's copy carries only in-frame clones and drops some. The table records about 1.1 million clones, 75% to 80% of them present only once. Donors, healthy HIV-negative adults, lacked recent acute infections or vaccinations. The TCR sequence derives from a young man in good health. Some clones in this sample may be carry-over from other donors' samples. Specimen: memory CD4+ T cells from PBMCs. Subset reported: CD45RA-negative fraction. The V gene is TRBV6-4, the J gene TRBJ2-3, with D possibly being TRBD2 (5 bases). The CDR3 loop is CASPGRRPTDTQYF. For the CDR3, the DNA is TGTGCCAGCCCGGGTCGGAGGCCCACAGATACGCAGTATTTT.